One sample yielded the 31 T cell receptor beta chains listed below, sequenced in a study of low-dose radiotherapy and immunotherapy resistance in tumors. Both TCRalpha and TCRbeta chains were reverse transcribed with V-gene-specific primers. It was with a constant-region primer and a V-primer adapter that TCRs were amplified over about 19 PCR cycles. MiXCR, run by TCRdb on the reads, gives a single entry per CDR3 protein. Of 16,000 or so distinct CDR3 sequences listed, roughly 70% were seen once; the top ten hold roughly 10%. The receptors stem from a human donor with advanced metastatic prostate, ovarian, gallbladder or colorectal cancer (not recorded which). This table probably holds off-target reads from a library built for another chain.

The chain employs TRBV11-2 and TRBJ1-1; 10 bases agree with TRBD1. This CDR3 spans 13 amino acids. The V gene's germline CDR1 is SGHAT and CDR2 FQNNGV. The trim removed 0 bases at V and 10 bases at J, leaving 2 bases unmatched. In DNA, the CDR3 is TGTGCCAGCAGCTTAGAGGGACAGGGGAGAGCTTTCTTT. Its protein is CASSLEGQGRAFF. Combining the CDR3 with reference TRBV11-2 and TRBJ1-1 gives the whole variable domain EAGVAQSPRYKIIEKRQSVAFWCNPISGHATLYWYQQILGQGPKLLIQFQNNGVVDDSQLPKDRFSAERLKGVDSTLKIQPAKLEDSAVYLCASSLEGQGRAFFGQGTRLTVV.

The rearrangement links TRBV19 to TRBJ2-3; tentative D call: TRBD1 (7 bases). CDR3 length equals 16 residues. Trimming cost V 4 bases and J 5 bases, with 19 bases left between them. Germline V lookup: CDR1 LNHDA, CDR2 SQIVND (reference sequence). The CDR3 here is CASSTPGGGAEDTQYF. As DNA, the CDR3 is TGTGCCAGTAGTACCCCCGGAGGGGGCGCGGAAGATACGCAGTATTTT. The full variable domain, its missing parts supplied by reference TRBV19 and TRBJ2-3, is DGGITQSPKYLFRKEGQNVTLSCEQNLNHDAMYWYRQDPGQGLRLIYYSQIVNDFQKGDIAEGYSVSREKKESFPLTVTSAQKNPTAFYLCASSTPGGGAEDTQYFGPGTRLTVL.

The V call is TRBV6-5, the J call TRBJ2-2, with a tentative D call TRBD2 (6 bases). Germline loops: CDR1 MNHEY, CDR2 SVGAGI. This CDR3 is 14 amino acids long. Trimming took off 6 bases at V and 2 bases at J, with 10 bases between the two ends. This CDR3 reads CASRLEGNTGELFF. CDR3 nucleotides: TGTGCCAGCAGACTGGAGGGTAACACCGGGGAGCTGTTTTTT.

V gene TRBV29-1 combines with J gene TRBJ2-6; no clear D. CDR3 length equals 15 residues. Germline CDR1 reads SQVTM; CDR2 reads ANQGSEA. V dropped 1 base and J dropped 0 bases, with 7 bases sitting between them. For the CDR3, the DNA is TGCAGCGTTGAAGGGACCAACTCTGGGGCCAACGTCCTGACTTTC. As protein: CSVEGTNSGANVLTF. Using reference TRBV29-1 and TRBJ2-6 for the parts outside the CDR3, the full variable domain is SAVISQKPSRDICQRGTSLTIQCQVDSQVTMMFWYRQQPGQSLTLIATANQGSEATYESGFVIDKFPISRPNLTFSTLTVSNMSPEDSSIYLCSVEGTNSGANVLTFGAGSRLTVL.

The chain employs TRBV5-1 and TRBJ2-7; the D gene is possibly TRBD2 (6 bases). The V gene lost 5 bases and the J gene lost 1 base, with 10 bases spanning the gap. The CDR3 has 13 amino acids. Per the germline V gene, CDR1 is SGHRS and CDR2 is YFSETQ. In nucleotides, the CDR3 is TGCGCCAGCAGTCGTAGCGGTTCCTACGAGCAGTACTTC. This translates into CASSRSGSYEQYF.

The chain carries TRBV5-6 and TRBJ2-7; the D is unclear. Germline CDR1 and CDR2: SGHDT and YYEEEE. CDR3 length equals 14 residues. Trimming took 1 base from V and 2 from J, leaving 10 bases between them. CDR3 amino acids: CASSLKGFPYEQYF. The DNA of the CDR3 is TGTGCCAGCAGCTTGAAGGGCTTTCCCTACGAGCAGTACTTC.

The CDR3 spells CAISEGTTYEQYF. CDR3 nucleotide sequence: TGTGCCATCAGTGAGGGGACTACCTACGAGCAGTACTTC. This chain connects TRBV10-3 to TRBJ2-7; 7 nucleotides agree with TRBD2. V shed 2 bases, J shed 2 bases, and the junction held 0 bases outside the gene matches. The CDR3 spans 13 residues. The germline CDR1 and CDR2 sequences are ENHRY and SYGVKD.

The J gene is TRBJ1-2, the V gene TRBV28; no clear D gene. The CDR3 runs to 13 residues. Trimming cost V 6 bases and J 6 bases, with 14 bases left between them. From germline, CDR1 is MDHEN and CDR2 SYDVKM. CDR3 loop: CASSLIGAHGYTF. The CDR3 coding sequence is TGTGCCAGCAGCTTAATAGGCGCCCATGGCTACACCTTC.

This clonotype has only a few counts. The chain joins TRBV30 to TRBJ1-5, with D hard to call. There are 14 residues in the CDR3. Trimming took off 3 bases at V and 2 bases at J, with 11 bases between the two ends. Germline V gene sequence: CDR1 GTSNPN, CDR2 SVGIG (reference sequence). In DNA form, the CDR3 reads TGTGCCTGGAGCGAAGGAAGGGGCAATCAGCCCCAGCATTTT. Protein sequence: CAWSEGRGNQPQHF.

The chain links TRBV6-2 or TRBV6-3 to TRBJ1-5; a weak D match, TRBD1 (5 bases). This CDR3 contains 14 residues. CDR1 and CDR2 (germline): MNHEY, SVGEGT. V lost 6 bases, J lost 4 bases, and 13 bases lay in between. CDR3 sequence reads: CASSVGTDNQPQHF. The CDR3 region has the DNA TGTGCCAGCAGCGTAGGGACCGATAATCAGCCCCAGCATTTT.

This clonotype was seen a handful of times. This chain connects TRBV27 to TRBJ2-7, with a weak D call TRBD1 (6 bases). The length of the CDR3 is 12 residues. The V gene lost 6 bases and the J gene lost 1 base, with 7 bases spanning the gap. Germline CDR1 MNHEY, CDR2 SMNVEV (reference sequence). CDR3 region: CASSTGSYEQYF. DNA for the CDR3: TGTGCCAGCAGCACAGGGTCCTACGAGCAGTACTTC.

J is TRBJ2-3 and V is TRBV4-3, with D perhaps TRBD1 or TRBD2 (5 bases each). Trimming stripped 1 base from V and 6 bases from J, with 14 bases between. Germline CDR1 and CDR2: LGHNA and YSLEER. The CDR3 extends over 15 amino acids. The CDR3 DNA is TGCGCCAGCAGCCAAGTAACAGGACTCGGGGATACGCAGTATTTT. It codes for CASSQVTGLGDTQYF.

This clonotype was detected only a few times. This sequence joins TRBV5-1 and TRBJ1-2; TRBD1 aligns across 12 bases. Germline loops: CDR1 SGHRS, CDR2 YFSETQ. The CDR3 is 14 residues long. V lost 1 base and J lost 7; bases outside the gene matches: 2. CDR3 amino acids: CASSLSGQGAGYTF. In DNA, the CDR3 is TGCGCCAGCAGCTTGTCGGGACAGGGGGCTGGCTACACCTTC.

The sample holds a few counts of this clonotype. The chain is built from TRBV7-2 and TRBJ2-5; D perhaps matches TRBD2 (6 bases). From germline, CDR1 is SGHTA and CDR2 FQGNSA. V dropped 2 bases and J dropped 1 base, with 17 bases sitting between them. The CDR3 contains 17 residues. Written as DNA, the CDR3 is TGTGCCAGCAGCTTAAGTCCCGGGGGACGGTTCCAAGAGACCCAGTACTTC. As protein: CASSLSPGGRFQETQYF.

The rearrangement uses TRBV12-3 or TRBV12-4 and TRBJ2-2; 7 nucleotides line up with TRBD2. The CDR3 is made up of 18 amino acids. V shed 6 bases, J shed 0 bases, and the junction held 13 bases outside the gene matches. CDR3 region: CASSKGLSSGPNTGELFF. CDR3 sequence (DNA): TGTGCCAGCAGCAAAGGGCTCTCTAGCGGACCGAACACCGGGGAGCTGTTTTTT.

The V and J genes are TRBV28 and TRBJ2-1, with 12 bases matching TRBD2. The CDR3 runs 15 residues. Germline loops: CDR1 MDHEN, CDR2 SYDVKM. With V trimmed by 4 bases and J by 4 bases, 2 bases remained unmatched. As DNA, the CDR3 is TGTGCCAGCAGTTCTAGCGGGGGGGGATACAATGAGCAGTTCTTC. This gives the protein CASSSSGGGYNEQFF.

The chain links TRBV7-8 to TRBJ1-5; 7 bases line up with TRBD1. The germline CDR1 and CDR2 sequences are SGHVS and FQNEAQ. The CDR3 length is 18 residues. Trimming cost V 5 bases and J 0 bases; bases outside gene matches: 13. The CDR3 region is CASSRTGTALYSNQPQHF. The CDR3 nucleotides read TGTGCCAGCAGCCGAACCGGGACAGCGCTTTATAGCAATCAGCCCCAGCATTTT. Full variable domain (remainder filled in from reference TRBV7-8 and TRBJ1-5): GAGVSQSPRYKVAKRGQDVALRCDPISGHVSLFWYQQALGQGPEFLTYFQNEAQLDKSGLPSDRFFAERPEGSVSTLKIQRTQQEDSAVYLCASSRTGTALYSNQPQHFGDGTRLSIL.

A few counts support this clonotype. V is TRBV24-1 and J is TRBJ2-7, with 7 nucleotides matching TRBD1. V was clipped by 4 bases and J by 5 bases; unmatched bases: 4. Germline V gene sequence: CDR1 KGHDR, CDR2 SFDVKD. The length of the CDR3 is 13 residues. The CDR3 is CATSETGMHEQYF. The CDR3 DNA follows: TGTGCCACCAGTGAGACAGGGATGCACGAGCAGTACTTC.

The chain carries TRBV5-1 and TRBJ2-7; 8 bases are a match to TRBD2. V was pared by 5 bases and J by 3 bases, with 4 bases of the junction left unmatched. The CDR3 spans 13 residues. Germline V gives CDR1 SGHRS, CDR2 YFSETQ. In nucleotides, the CDR3 is TGCGCCAGCAGTCGGGAGGGATTCTACGAGCAGTACTTC. Amino acid sequence: CASSREGFYEQYF.

The chain links TRBV5-6 to TRBJ1-1; 7 bases fit TRBD1. Per germline, CDR1 SGHDT and CDR2 YYEEEE. This CDR3 region has 15 residues. V shed 4 bases, J shed 4 bases, and the junction held 10 bases outside the gene matches. The CDR3 here is CASSGGDRVGTEAFF. CDR3 DNA: TGTGCCAGCAGCGGAGGAGACAGGGTTGGCACTGAAGCTTTCTTT.

On this clonotype itself: A junction boundary mismatches the germline segment, possibly from a read error. The chain links TRBV13 to TRBJ2-7, with D perhaps TRBD2 (6 bases). Germline lookup yields CDR1 PRHDT and CDR2 FYEKMQ (reference sequence). The CDR3 consists of 14 residues. As DNA, the CDR3 is TGTGCCACCAGCAGGGAGCGGGCGGCCGCCGAGCAGTACTTC. Its protein product is CATSRERAAAEQYF.

The rearrangement uses TRBV18 and TRBJ2-1; the match to TRBD2 covers 7 bases. Germline CDR1 is KGHSH and CDR2 is LQKENI. V dropped 1 base and J dropped 8; count of bases not matched to a gene: 11. This CDR3 contains 16 residues. This CDR3 reads CASSPRERGFGHEQFF. CDR3 nucleotide sequence: TGTGCCAGCTCACCACGGGAGCGGGGCTTCGGCCATGAGCAGTTCTTC.

V usage is TRBV21-1 and J usage is TRBJ2-3. TRBV21-1 is a documented pseudogene. This CDR3 is built from 12 residues. Here the CDR3 DNA reads TGTGCCAGCAACACGCTCCGAGATACGCAGTATTTT. Translated: CASNTLRDTQYF.

In DNA, the CDR3 is TGCAGCGCACCCCGGGGAGGGGGACCAGGGGGCACTGAAGCTTTCTTT. Protein product: CSAPRGGGPGGTEAFF. The rearrangement links TRBV29-1 to TRBJ1-1; 7 positions match TRBD1. The CDR3 totals 16 residues. Germline lookup yields CDR1 SQVTM and CDR2 ANQGSEA. V dropped 7 bases and J dropped 4; count of bases not matched to a gene: 18.

This rearrangement joins TRBV29-1 to TRBJ2-7; a possible D gene is TRBD2 (6 bases). CDR3 length: 12 amino acids. V was pared by 1 base and J by 7 bases, with 11 bases between. The germline V gene has CDR1 SQVTM and CDR2 ANQGSEA. CDR3 amino acids: CSVEVEGLEQYF. For the CDR3, the DNA is TGCAGCGTTGAAGTGGAGGGGCTTGAGCAGTACTTC.

The chain links TRBV27 to TRBJ1-2; D might be TRBD1 (6 bases). The CDR3 totals 14 residues. Trimming cost V 2 bases and J 4 bases, with 11 bases left between them. From germline, CDR1 is MNHEY and CDR2 SMNVEV (reference sequence). The CDR3, as DNA: TGTGCCAGCAGTTTAGGGGGGCAGACCTATGGCTACACCTTC. This sequence encodes CASSLGGQTYGYTF.

The chain couples TRBV28 to TRBJ1-6; D not resolved. V was cut by 8 bases and J by 7 bases, with 15 bases left in between. Germline V lookup: CDR1 MDHEN, CDR2 SYDVKM. This CDR3 spans 14 amino acids. The CDR3 DNA reads TGTGCCAGCCGTGAGGGAAAGGCGAATTCACCCCTCCACTTT. Its protein product is CASREGKANSPLHF. The complete variable domain, with remaining parts taken from reference TRBV28 and TRBJ1-6, reads DVKVTQSSRYLVKRTGEKVFLECVQDMDHENMFWYRQDPGLGLRLIYFSYDVKMKEKGDIPEGYSVSREKKERFSLILESASTNQTSMYLCASREGKANSPLHFGNGTRLTVT.

The chain recombines TRBV5-6 with TRBJ1-1, with D tentatively TRBD1 (5 bases). CDR3 length equals 15 residues. CDR1 and CDR2 (germline): SGHDT, YYEEEE. V lost 4 bases and J lost 4, with 17 bases in between. The CDR3 DNA sequence: TGTGCCAGCAGCCCTGGAACTTGGGACGGCACTGAAGCTTTCTTT. It codes for CASSPGTWDGTEAFF.

The chain recombines TRBV11-3 with TRBJ2-1; D ambiguous. Trimming cost V 3 bases and J 6 bases, with 9 bases left between them. There are 13 residues in the CDR3. The germline V gene encodes CDR1 SGHNT and CDR2 YENEEA. The CDR3 protein is CASSFPNLNEQFF. As DNA, the CDR3 is TGTGCCAGCAGCTTCCCGAACCTCAATGAGCAGTTCTTC.

The chain combines TRBV3-1 with TRBJ2-1, with 12 bases identical to TRBD2. The CDR3 is 16 residues long. Germline CDR1 is LGHDT and CDR2 is YNNKEL (reference sequence). V lost 3 bases to trimming and J lost 4 bases; unmatched junction nucleotides: 4. CDR3 amino acids: CASSHTSGRRYNEQFF. CDR3 DNA sequence: TGTGCCAGCAGCCATACTAGCGGGAGGAGGTACAATGAGCAGTTCTTC.

This clonotype came up once. The chain couples TRBV5-8 to TRBJ1-2; the D is unclear. V lost 4 bases and J lost 1, with 14 bases in between. CDR1 is SGHTS and CDR2 is YDEGEE in the germline V gene. The CDR3 length is 15 residues. CDR3: CASSRRLADNYGYTF. CDR3 nucleotide sequence: TGTGCCAGCAGCAGACGACTGGCCGATAACTATGGCTACACCTTC.